This TCR beta chain stems from a study of CD8+CD57+ T cells in acquired aplastic anemia. Study-wide background: Yields of DNA that came from sorted CD4+ and CD8+ cells averaged roughly 3.2 ug. Study outcomes and limitations: Patient and control CD8+ Simpson's diversity was not significantly different.

Profiling that covered TCR beta VDJ and CDR3 relied on genomic DNA as its template. TCRdb re-derived calls from the reads in MiXCR, one entry per CDR3 protein. Here the sample spans 150,000 or so distinct CDR3 sequences, more than 45% being singletons. The J segment lost 1 base and the V segment lost 5 bases, leaving 3 bases of the junction unmatched. The CDR3 covers 14 residues. The germline CDR1 and CDR2 sequences are SNHLY and FYNNEI. All sequencing subjects had displayed CD8+CD57+ cell expansion on flow cytometry. Among the patients, none had received any therapy at the time of blood sampling. In its sample, this clonotype was seen many times. Its antigen remains unidentified.

This TCR was sampled from a human donor with aplastic anemia. The material sequenced was sorted CD4+, CD8+, or CD8+CD57+ T cells (not recorded which) from PBMCs. The J gene is TRBJ2-5, the V gene TRBV2, with 8 nucleotides matching TRBD2. CDR3 residues: CASSSLAVQETQYF. CDR3 nucleotides: TGTGCCAGCAGTTCACTAGCGGTCCAAGAGACCCAGTACTTC.